The next 12 T cell receptor beta chains were all read from a single sample in a study of T cell responses to AZD1222 COVID-19 vaccine. Here immunoSEQ multiplex PCR was the method, and the copy in TCRdb shows in-frame clones only, minus some. The data contain 120,000 or so clones, 80% to 90% of them singletons. The specimen was peripheral blood, collected on day 0 of MenACWY control vaccination. These receptors all come from an adult in good health.

This chain links TRBV5-4 with TRBJ2-2; TRBD2 matches 7 bases. The length of the CDR3 is 15 residues. Trimming at V came to 0 bases and at J to 5 bases, leaving 4 bases not matched to a gene. CDR1 SGHNT and CDR2 YYREEE come from the germline V gene (reference sequence). CDR3 DNA: TGTGCCAGCAGCTTGGCCGGGGGGATGACCGGGGAGCTGTTTTTT. This encodes CASSLAGGMTGELFF. The full variable domain, rest sourced from reference TRBV5-4 and TRBJ2-2, is ETGVTQSPTHLIKTRGQQVTLRCSSQSGHNTVSWYQQALGQGPQFIFQYYREEENGRGNFPPRFSGLQFPNYSSELNVNALELDDSALYLCASSLAGGMTGELFFGEGSRLTVL.

The V gene is TRBV7-9, the J gene TRBJ1-4; D is unresolved. The CDR3 runs 16 residues. The V gene's germline CDR1 is SEHNR and CDR2 FQNEAQ (reference sequence). Trimming took off 5 bases at V and 8 bases at J, with 21 bases between the two ends. The CDR3 here is CASSPWTGKEVEKLFF. The CDR3 coding sequence is TGTGCCAGCAGCCCGTGGACGGGGAAAGAAGTGGAAAAACTGTTTTTT.

The V and J genes are TRBV27 and TRBJ1-3, with D possibly TRBD1 on 6 matching bases. The CDR3 is made up of 14 amino acids. Germline CDR1 and CDR2: MNHEY and SMNVEV (reference sequence). Trimming shortened V by 5 bases and J by 1 base, and 9 bases separated the two germline ends. CDR3: CASSTTGSGNTIYF. The CDR3 DNA follows: TGTGCCAGCAGTACAACAGGGTCTGGAAACACCATATATTTT.

For the CDR3, the DNA is TGTGCCAGCAGACCCTACACTGGGCGCTACACCTTC. This sequence encodes CASRPYTGRYTF. V is TRBV27 and J is TRBJ1-2; D gene ambiguous. The CDR3 totals 12 residues. V shed 6 bases and J shed 9 bases, with 14 bases lying between them. Germline CDR1 reads MNHEY; CDR2 reads SMNVEV (reference sequence).

The chain uses TRBV2 and TRBJ1-1, with a possible D match to TRBD1 (6 bases). V was clipped by 6 bases and J by 1 base, with 6 bases between them. The CDR3 runs 12 residues. Germline V lookup: CDR1 SNHLY, CDR2 FYNNEI. The CDR3 nucleotides are TGTGCCAGCAGGGGACAGAACACTGAAGCTTTCTTT. Amino acid sequence: CASRGQNTEAFF.

The V gene is TRBV12-3 or TRBV12-4, the J gene TRBJ1-2; D might be TRBD1 (6 bases). This CDR3 is 12 amino acids long. The V end lost 5 bases, the J end lost 8 bases, and 12 bases lay between the germline ends. The CDR3 bases are TGTGCCAGCAGTAAGGACAGTGGGGGCTACACCTTC. Its translation is CASSKDSGGYTF.

The chain is built from TRBV30 and TRBJ1-6; D possibly corresponds to TRBD1 (6 bases). Trimming left V 4 bases short and J 8 bases short, with 15 bases between. The CDR3 has 14 residues. Looked up from germline, CDR1 is GTSNPN and CDR2 is SVGIG (reference sequence). The CDR3 DNA sequence: TGTGCCTGGAATGCAGGGGTAGGTGATTCACCCCTCCACTTT. Encoded protein: CAWNAGVGDSPLHF.

The V gene is TRBV19, the J gene TRBJ1-5, with D perhaps matching TRBD1 (5 bases). V was pared by 6 bases and J by 0 bases, with 12 bases between. This CDR3 comprises 15 residues. The germline gives CDR1 LNHDA, CDR2 SQIVND (reference sequence). The DNA for the CDR3 is TGTGCCAGTAGGGGGCCAGGAGATAGCAATCAGCCCCAGCATTTT. Amino acids: CASRGPGDSNQPQHF.

The genes are TRBV30 and TRBJ2-2; D may be TRBD2 (5 bases). The germline CDR1 and CDR2 sequences are GTSNPN and SVGIG (reference sequence). Trimming left V 0 bases short and J 6 bases short, with 8 bases between. The length of the CDR3 is 13 residues. This chain's CDR3 is CAWSVWGAGELFF. The CDR3 region has the DNA TGTGCCTGGAGTGTATGGGGAGCCGGGGAGCTGTTTTTT. Full variable domain (remainder filled in from reference TRBV30 and TRBJ2-2): SQTIHQWPATLVQPVGSPLSLECTVEGTSNPNLYWYRQAAGRGLQLLFYSVGIGQISSEVPQNLSASRPQDRQFILSSKKLLLSDSGFYLCAWSVWGAGELFFGEGSRLTVL.

The chain uses TRBV6-5 and TRBJ1-1; 7 nucleotides line up with TRBD1. CDR1 and CDR2 (germline): MNHEY, SVGAGI. The ends lost 3 bases at V and 1 base at J; junction bases unmatched: 2. This CDR3 has 14 amino acids. The CDR3 region is CASSYTGANTEAFF. In nucleotides, the CDR3 is TGTGCCAGCAGTTATACAGGGGCGAACACTGAAGCTTTCTTT.

This chain connects TRBV5-1 to TRBJ2-7; 11 bases fit TRBD2. This CDR3 has 15 residues. V shed 4 bases, J shed 4 bases, and the junction held 7 bases outside the gene matches. Per germline, CDR1 SGHRS and CDR2 YFSETQ. The CDR3 sequence: CASSPTSGRNYEQYF. CDR3 coding DNA: TGCGCCAGCAGCCCAACTAGCGGGAGAAATTACGAGCAGTACTTC.

V and J are TRBV30 and TRBJ1-5; TRBD1 matches at 8 bases. The CDR3 totals 15 residues. V gave up 1 base and J gave up 7 bases; unmatched junction bases: 9. Germline V gene lookup returns CDR1 GTSNPN and CDR2 SVGIG (reference sequence). The CDR3 region has the DNA TGTGCCTGGAGTGAAGCTGACAGGGGAAGACAGCCCCAGCATTTT. This encodes CAWSEADRGRQPQHF.